The 21 T cell receptor beta chains in this list originate from one sample, sequenced in a study of CD4+ T cells in melanoma (dated by TCRdb to the early 2020s). Library creation used the immunoSEQ multiplex PCR assay. TCRdb's version of the immuneACCESS table is confined to in-frame rearrangements and falls short of the full clone set. An unresolved V gene accounts for under half of the shortfall where checked; the remainder is of unknown origin. The table for this sample lists roughly 3,500 clones; less than 80% of them were counted only once. Approximately 11% of the sample is held by the ten biggest clonotypes. The specimen was tumor tissue. These receptors all come from a human donor with melanoma.

This chain joins TRBV5-1 and TRBJ2-7; D remains unclear. CDR1 and CDR2 from the germline V gene are SGHRS and YFSETQ. This CDR3 contains 13 residues. The ends were cut back, 4 bases at V and 4 bases at J, with 12 bases in the middle. CDR3 nucleotide sequence: TGCGCCAGCAGCACGGAACAGAATTACGAGCAGTACTTC. It encodes CASSTEQNYEQYF. The variable domain in full, with the rest retrieved from reference TRBV5-1 and TRBJ2-7, is KAGVTQTPRYLIKTRGQQVTLSCSPISGHRSVSWYQQTPGQGLQFLFEYFSETQRNKGNFPGRFSGRQFSNSRSEMNVSTLELGDSALYLCASSTEQNYEQYFGPGTRLTVT.

The V gene is TRBV11-3, the J gene TRBJ2-1; TRBD2 agrees at 8 bases. Germline CDR1 SGHNT, CDR2 YENEEA. The CDR3 extends over 16 amino acids. With 3 bases clipped from V and 5 bases from J, the junction kept 9 bases outside the gene matches. The CDR3 coding sequence is TGTGCCAGCAGCTTGATTAGCGGGGCAGGGAACAATGAGCAGTTCTTC. Its protein product is CASSLISGAGNNEQFF.

The chain couples TRBV9 to TRBJ1-5, with D hard to call. V lost 0 bases, J lost 5 bases, and 9 bases lay in between. Germline-derived CDR1 and CDR2 are SGDLS and YYNGEE. This CDR3 has 14 residues. In DNA form, the CDR3 reads TGTGCCAGCAGCGTAGAGGGAGAGGATCAGCCCCAGCATTTT. Encoded protein: CASSVEGEDQPQHF. The full variable domain, completed using reference TRBV9 and TRBJ1-5, is DSGVTQTPKHLITATGQRVTLRCSPRSGDLSVYWYQQSLDQGLQFLIQYYNGEERAKGNILERFSAQQFPDLHSELNLSSLELGDSALYFCASSVEGEDQPQHFGDGTRLSIL.

The chain recombines TRBV7-9 with TRBJ2-7; D remains unclear. In germline, CDR1 is SEHNR, CDR2 FQNEAQ (reference sequence). CDR3 length: 14 amino acids. Trimming shortened V by 5 bases and J by 5 bases, and 16 bases separated the two germline ends. Here the CDR3 reads CASSQTPPLNEQYF. The CDR3 nucleotides read TGTGCCAGCAGCCAAACACCCCCCCTCAACGAGCAGTACTTC.

The chain carries TRBV5-3 and TRBJ2-7, with D unresolved. TRBV5-3 is known as an ORF, though its function is uncertain. This CDR3 contains 11 residues. V dropped 5 bases and J dropped 3 bases, with 6 bases sitting between them. The CDR3 DNA sequence: TGTGCCAGAAGGGGTAACTACGAGCAGTACTTC. Translating gives CARRGNYEQYF.

Only a few counts were recorded for this clone. V gene TRBV18 combines with J gene TRBJ2-1, with 9 bases fitting TRBD1. Per germline, CDR1 KGHSH and CDR2 LQKENI. The CDR3 runs 15 residues. The trim removed 3 bases at V and 6 bases at J, leaving 6 bases unmatched. This chain's CDR3 is CASSPPGQGINEQFF. CDR3 nucleotides: TGTGCCAGCTCACCCCCGGGACAGGGAATCAATGAGCAGTTCTTC.

The genes are TRBV15 and TRBJ1-1; D gene unclear. Germline V gives CDR1 LNHNV, CDR2 YYDKDF (reference sequence). V was trimmed by 2 bases and J by 5 bases, leaving 9 bases between them. CDR3 length: 13 amino acids. CDR3 amino acids: CATSRNMRTEAFF. CDR3 sequence (DNA): TGTGCCACCAGCAGAAACATGAGAACTGAAGCTTTCTTT.

This chain connects TRBV6-4 to TRBJ1-2; D gene uncertain. V was trimmed by 8 bases and J by 8 bases, leaving 24 bases between them. The germline CDR1 and CDR2 sequences are MRHNA and SNTAGT. The CDR3 sequence is 15 residues long. The CDR3 DNA reads TGTGCCAGCTGCCCCGACTTCGGTTCGACGGGAGGCTACACCTTC. This translates into CASCPDFGSTGGYTF.

The V and J genes are TRBV28 and TRBJ2-1; D is unclear. In germline, CDR1 is MDHEN, CDR2 SYDVKM. This CDR3 has 13 amino acids. V was clipped by 2 bases and J by 7 bases, with 9 bases between them. Here the CDR3 DNA reads TGTGCCAGCAGTTTAGGATTGGGGAATGAGCAGTTCTTC. Amino acids: CASSLGLGNEQFF. Drawing the rest from reference TRBV28 and TRBJ2-1, the complete variable domain is DVKVTQSSRYLVKRTGEKVFLECVQDMDHENMFWYRQDPGLGLRLIYFSYDVKMKEKGDIPEGYSVSREKKERFSLILESASTNQTSMYLCASSLGLGNEQFFGPGTRLTVL.

This clone was found once. The chain couples TRBV28 to TRBJ2-1; TRBD1 might be the D (5 bases). This CDR3 has 14 amino acids. The V end lost 3 bases, the J end lost 8 bases, and 14 bases lay between the germline ends. Germline V CDR1 and CDR2: MDHEN, SYDVKM. The CDR3 DNA follows: TGTGCCAGCAGTTTTGGGGCCCTAGTGGATGAGCAGTTCTTC. Translating it yields CASSFGALVDEQFF.

This sequence joins TRBV18 and TRBJ2-1; 12 nucleotides agree with TRBD2. The CDR3 has 15 amino acids. J was trimmed by 10 bases and V by 0 bases; bases with no gene match: 4. The germline gives CDR1 KGHSH, CDR2 LQKENI. The CDR3 loop is CASSPPTSGRGEQFF. The CDR3 DNA reads as TGTGCCAGCTCACCACCGACTAGCGGGAGAGGGGAGCAGTTCTTC.

This clone is classed as hyperexpanded. The chain couples TRBV13 to TRBJ1-1; D gene ambiguous. The CDR3 consists of 15 residues. Germline V gene lookup returns CDR1 PRHDT and CDR2 FYEKMQ (reference sequence). Trimming took 1 base from V and 4 from J, leaving 13 bases between them. In DNA form, the CDR3 reads TGTGCCAGCAGCTTAGTTGCCTCGGGTGGCACTGAAGCTTTCTTT. Protein product: CASSLVASGGTEAFF.

The rearrangement joins TRBV7-6 to TRBJ2-2; 8 nucleotides agree with TRBD1. Trimming at V came to 2 bases and at J to 6 bases, leaving 2 bases not matched to a gene. The CDR3 covers 14 residues. Germline V gene lookup returns CDR1 SGHVS and CDR2 FNYEAQ. The CDR3 sequence: CASSLLQGAGELFF. The CDR3 coding sequence is TGTGCCAGCAGCTTACTACAGGGGGCCGGGGAGCTGTTTTTT. The full variable domain, with the rest looked up from reference TRBV7-6 and TRBJ2-2, is GAGVSQSPRYKVTKRGQDVALRCDPISGHVSLYWYRQALGQGPEFLTYFNYEAQQDKSGLPNDRFSAERPEGSISTLTIQRTEQRDSAMYRCASSLLQGAGELFFGEGSRLTVL.

V gene TRBV19 combines with J gene TRBJ2-1; 8 bases agree with TRBD2. Per germline, CDR1 LNHDA and CDR2 SQIVND (reference sequence). The CDR3 length is 15 residues. Trimming cost V 4 bases and J 7 bases; bases outside gene matches: 9. The CDR3 DNA follows: TGTGCCAGTAGTACACCAGGACTAGCACTGAATGAGCAGTTCTTC. Its translation is CASSTPGLALNEQFF. The variable domain in full, with the rest retrieved from reference TRBV19 and TRBJ2-1, is DGGITQSPKYLFRKEGQNVTLSCEQNLNHDAMYWYRQDPGQGLRLIYYSQIVNDFQKGDIAEGYSVSREKKESFPLTVTSAQKNPTAFYLCASSTPGLALNEQFFGPGTRLTVL.

V and J are TRBV20-1 and TRBJ2-1; D is uncertain. Germline assignment: CDR1 DFQATT and CDR2 SNEGSKA (reference sequence). V gave up 3 bases and J gave up 9 bases, with 9 bases separating them. The CDR3 has 11 residues. The CDR3 here is CSASNWGEQFF. In DNA, the CDR3 is TGCAGTGCTAGTAATTGGGGTGAGCAGTTCTTC.

In this sample, this clone is medium-sized (0.01 to 0.1%). This chain connects TRBV4-3 to TRBJ2-1; D is possibly TRBD2 (5 bases). V was clipped by 4 bases and J by 4 bases, with 17 bases between them. The CDR3 is made up of 16 amino acids. Germline V CDR1 and CDR2: LGHNA, YSLEER. CDR3 sequence reads: CASSLGPGRTYNEQFF. The CDR3 DNA reads as TGCGCCAGCAGCCTTGGACCCGGCAGGACTTACAATGAGCAGTTCTTC.

The CDR3 nucleotides read TGTGCCAGCAGCGGAGGTTCGGGAAATCGGTACGAGCAGTACTTC. It yields the protein CASSGGSGNRYEQYF. V gene TRBV7-2 combines with J gene TRBJ2-7, with D perhaps matching TRBD2 (5 bases). CDR1 and CDR2 (germline): SGHTA, FQGNSA. The CDR3 has 15 residues. V lost 5 bases and J lost 4, with 18 bases in between.

The V gene is TRBV28, the J gene TRBJ2-7; 8 bases align to TRBD1. In germline, CDR1 is MDHEN, CDR2 SYDVKM. V gave up 3 bases and J gave up 4 bases; unmatched junction bases: 26. This CDR3 region has 21 residues. The CDR3 here is CASSLTSYRTGRSDESYEQYF. Here the CDR3 DNA reads TGTGCCAGCAGTTTGACGAGCTATAGGACAGGGAGGTCTGACGAGTCGTACGAGCAGTACTTC.

The chain uses TRBV2 and TRBJ2-5, with 9 bases matching TRBD2. The J call is doubtful: the DNA matches TRBJ2-7 better. Germline lookup yields CDR1 SNHLY and CDR2 FYNNEI. The CDR3 extends over 13 amino acids. The CDR3 here is CASSVAGVLEQYF. CDR3 DNA: TGTGCCAGCAGTGTAGCGGGAGTCCTCGAGCAGTACTTC.

This chain joins TRBV7-9 and TRBJ2-6; no clear D. V was cut by 8 bases and J by 0 bases, with 8 bases left in between. The germline V gene has CDR1 SEHNR and CDR2 FQNEAQ (reference sequence). This CDR3 spans 14 amino acids. The CDR3 DNA is TGTGCCAGCCCCCCCCACTCTGGGGCCAACGTCCTGACTTTC. It codes for CASPPHSGANVLTF.

The chain has TRBV19 and TRBJ1-1, with no clear D. CDR3 length: 13 amino acids. Per the germline V gene, CDR1 is LNHDA and CDR2 is SQIVND (reference sequence). V was trimmed by 4 bases and J by 3 bases, leaving 9 bases between them. CDR3 sequence reads: CASSTVKDTEAFF. Written as DNA, the CDR3 is TGTGCCAGTAGTACAGTTAAGGACACTGAAGCTTTCTTT.